This T cell receptor (beta chain) was retrieved from a study of shared clonotypes between healthy human individuals. Libraries were prepared by immunoSEQ multiplex PCR; TCRdb keeps only in-frame clonotypes and omits some of them. The sample lists about 2.4 million clones; 80% to 95% were seen once. Trimming removed 2 bases from V and 3 bases from J, with 9 bases in between. This CDR3 is 14 amino acids long. CDR1 and CDR2 (germline): SGHRS, YFSETQ. Donors, without exception, were Caucasian adults residing in Nashville, Tennessee. Sequenced sample: naive CD4+ T cells from PBMCs. The subset was: CD45RA+ positively selected. The chain links TRBV5-1 to TRBJ2-1; possibly TRBD2 for D (6 bases). The clonotype was recovered from a man aged 18 to 35 in good health. Some clones in this sample may be carry-over from other donors' samples. CDR3: CASSLGLHYNEQFF. The CDR3 DNA reads TGCGCCAGCAGCTTAGGACTACACTACAATGAGCAGTTCTTC.